These T cell receptor beta chains were read from a single sample in a study of blood T cell repertoires in COVID-19. Libraries were prepared by immunoSEQ multiplex PCR; TCRdb keeps only in-frame clonotypes and omits some of them. The sample has 25,000 to 35,000 clones; 89% are singletons. Sequenced input: peripheral blood. The source is a human donor with acute or convalescent COVID-19. The donor label of this sample is uncertain. Each CDR3 is given with its conserved first and last residue.

V: TRBV12-3/TRBV12-4; CDR3: CASTPSARETQYF
V: TRBV9; CDR3: CASSPLRLAGYLDTQYF
V: TRBV5-5; CDR3: CASSLEADGYTF
V: TRBV2; CDR3: CASSGTGHEKLFF
V: TRBV24-1; CDR3: CATSGAGAGELFF
V: TRBV21-1; CDR3: CASSKQDRADTEAFF
V: TRBV5-6; CDR3: CASSLLAGNEQF
V: TRBV7-2; CDR3: CASSLAGSGQPQHF
V: TRBV6-5; CDR3: CASTGSGGAIHGYTF
V: TRBV5-1; CDR3: CASSLNSGGVSYEQYF
V: TRBV5-1; CDR3: CASSLTQLAGGTDTQYF
V: TRBV19; CDR3: CASSPDSQGYSDTQYF
V: TRBV19; CDR3: CASSTAGTQYF
V: TRBV6-4; CDR3: CASRRDRGNYGYTF
V: TRBV2; CDR3: CASSVTGGARGVGAFF
V: TRBV4-1; CDR3: CASSQAQGSYEQYF
V: TRBV7-9; CDR3: CASSPGLAGARTDTQYF
V: TRBV2; CDR3: CASILPVAEAFF
V: TRBV9; CDR3: CASSVGTRPNTGELFF
V: TRBV7-3; CDR3: CASSLTAGGPQDTQYF
V: TRBV15; CDR3: CATSRGPGVSSYEQYF
V: TRBV11-3; CDR3: CASSLDQSTDTQYF
V: TRBV5-1; CDR3: CASSSAPSVGYEQYF
V: TRBV6-4; CDR3: CASSELESNQPQHF
V: TRBV10-3; CDR3: CAIRGTGQFEQYF
V: TRBV7-9; CDR3: CASSPTSVYGYTF
V: TRBV19; CDR3: CASNGGQNTGELFF
V: TRBV6-6; CDR3: CASDGQGPYYEQYF
V: TRBV18; CDR3: CASSPLRSQGIPGNIQYF
V: TRBV5-4; CDR3: CASSTTGTWSYEQYF
V: TRBV6-6; CDR3: CASSYEALNTGELFF
V: TRBV7-6; CDR3: CASSTFGGTNEKLFF
V: TRBV5-1; CDR3: CASRPDSDNEQFF